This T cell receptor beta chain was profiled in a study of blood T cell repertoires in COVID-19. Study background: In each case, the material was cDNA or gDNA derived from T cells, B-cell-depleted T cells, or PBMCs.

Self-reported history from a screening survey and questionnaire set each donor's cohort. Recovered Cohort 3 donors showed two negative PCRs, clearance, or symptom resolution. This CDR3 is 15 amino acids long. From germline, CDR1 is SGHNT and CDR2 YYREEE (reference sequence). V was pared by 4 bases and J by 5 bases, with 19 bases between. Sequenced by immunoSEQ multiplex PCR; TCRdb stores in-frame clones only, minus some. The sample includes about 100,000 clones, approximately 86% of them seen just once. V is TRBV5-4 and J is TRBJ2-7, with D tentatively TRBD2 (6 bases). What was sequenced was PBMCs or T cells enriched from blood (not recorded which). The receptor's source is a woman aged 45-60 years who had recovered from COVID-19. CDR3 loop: CASSPGGRGAHEQYF. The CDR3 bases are TGTGCCAGCAGCCCTGGGGGGAGAGGGGCCCACGAGCAGTACTTC. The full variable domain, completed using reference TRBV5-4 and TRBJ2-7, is ETGVTQSPTHLIKTRGQQVTLRCSSQSGHNTVSWYQQALGQGPQFIFQYYREEENGRGNFPPRFSGLQFPNYSSELNVNALELDDSALYLCASSPGGRGAHEQYFGPGTRLTVT.